These 9 T cell receptor beta chains were sequenced from one sample in a study of blood T cells in healthy people across ages. Sample-barcoded 5' priming and a J-beta primer mix drove a second PCR of roughly 7 to 11 cycles. From the 5' RACE reads, TCRdb called clonotypes with MiXCR, one entry per CDR3 protein. The sample includes more than 900,000 distinct CDR3 sequences, under 35% of them seen just once. The same specimen was also included in a second study, on T cells of mothers and their children.

Material for sequencing was blood. The receptors come from a middle-aged woman in good health.

Only a few counts were recorded for this clonotype. The chain carries TRBV7-3 and TRBJ1-1, with 11 bases lining up with TRBD1. Losses at the gene ends were 10 bases for V and 1 base for J; bases not matched to a gene: 2. Germline values: CDR1 SGHTA, CDR2 FQGTGA. This CDR3 has 13 amino acids. CDR3 nucleotides: TGTGCCACTGGACAGGGGGCGAACACTGAAGCTTTCTTT. Translation gives CATGQGANTEAFF.

Ten or more counts support this clonotype. The rearrangement links TRBV7-9 to TRBJ2-2; 7 bases match TRBD1. Germline assignment: CDR1 SEHNR and CDR2 FQNEAQ (reference sequence). V gave up 3 bases and J gave up 3 bases; unmatched junction bases: 7. The CDR3 length is 16 residues. The DNA of the CDR3 is TGTGCCAGCAGCTTGGGCAGGGGGTTTTACACCGGGGAGCTGTTTTTT. It translates to CASSLGRGFYTGELFF. The variable domain in full, with the rest retrieved from reference TRBV7-9 and TRBJ2-2, is DTGVSQNPRHKITKRGQNVTFRCDPISEHNRLYWYRQTLGQGPEFLTYFQNEAQLEKSRLLSDRFSAERPKGSFSTLEIQRTEQGDSAMYLCASSLGRGFYTGELFFGEGSRLTVL.

This clonotype was seen a few times. The chain is built from TRBV29-1 and TRBJ1-1; perhaps TRBD1 as D (5 bases). This CDR3 comprises 14 residues. V shed 2 bases and J shed 4 bases, with 14 bases lying between them. CDR1 SQVTM and CDR2 ANQGSEA come from the germline V gene. The DNA for the CDR3 is TGCAGCGTTGAACCCCAGGGAGGAGGCACTGAAGCTTTCTTT. This encodes CSVEPQGGGTEAFF.

The V gene is TRBV5-6, the J gene TRBJ2-5; tentatively, D is TRBD1 (6 bases). The germline V and J ends were trimmed by 7 bases and 2 bases, with 18 bases remaining between them. Germline V CDR1 and CDR2: SGHDT, YYEEEE. This CDR3 comprises 15 residues. CDR3 nucleotides: TGTGCCAGCTTTCTTAACCTGGGACAACAAGAGACCCAGTACTTC. It is translated as CASFLNLGQQETQYF.

A few counts support this clonotype. V and J are TRBV10-3 and TRBJ1-2; the D gene is possibly TRBD1 (5 bases). CDR1 is ENHRY and CDR2 is SYGVKD in the germline V gene. Trimming took off 3 bases at V and 8 bases at J, with 13 bases between the two ends. The CDR3 has 13 residues. The CDR3 loop is CAISDHFGGGYTF. The CDR3 coding sequence is TGTGCCATCAGTGACCACTTTGGGGGAGGCTACACCTTC.

The chain uses TRBV18 and TRBJ2-6; D uncertain. V was cut by 0 bases and J by 2 bases, with 8 bases left in between. Germline loops: CDR1 KGHSH, CDR2 LQKENI. The CDR3 runs 16 residues. The CDR3 protein is CASSPPMTTGANVLTF. CDR3 DNA: TGTGCCAGCTCACCACCGATGACGACTGGGGCCAACGTCCTGACTTTC.

The chain links TRBV6-1 to TRBJ1-4, with TRBD1 matching 7 bases. The germline CDR1 and CDR2 sequences are MNHNS and SASEGT. With V trimmed by 10 bases and J by 6 bases, 11 bases remained unmatched. CDR3 size: 14 residues. The DNA for the CDR3 is TGTGCCACCAAGCGGGGACAGTTGGATGAAAAACTGTTTTTT. Its protein product is CATKRGQLDEKLFF.

The J gene is TRBJ1-2, the V gene TRBV6-2 or TRBV6-3; the D gene is possibly TRBD1 (5 bases). Per germline, CDR1 MNHEY and CDR2 SVGEGT. CDR3 length equals 11 residues. With 8 bases removed from V and 3 bases from J, the gap between germline ends came to 7 bases. CDR3 sequence: CASGGDYGYTF. CDR3 DNA: TGTGCCAGCGGGGGGGACTATGGCTACACCTTC.

This clonotype turned up a few times. This chain joins TRBV6-1 and TRBJ1-5; D is uncertain. Trimming removed 8 bases at V and 3 bases at J, with 8 bases between. There are 12 residues in the CDR3. CDR1 and CDR2 from the germline V gene are MNHNS and SASEGT. The chain's CDR3 is CASGDPNQPQHF. CDR3 DNA: TGTGCCAGCGGAGACCCCAATCAGCCCCAGCATTTT.